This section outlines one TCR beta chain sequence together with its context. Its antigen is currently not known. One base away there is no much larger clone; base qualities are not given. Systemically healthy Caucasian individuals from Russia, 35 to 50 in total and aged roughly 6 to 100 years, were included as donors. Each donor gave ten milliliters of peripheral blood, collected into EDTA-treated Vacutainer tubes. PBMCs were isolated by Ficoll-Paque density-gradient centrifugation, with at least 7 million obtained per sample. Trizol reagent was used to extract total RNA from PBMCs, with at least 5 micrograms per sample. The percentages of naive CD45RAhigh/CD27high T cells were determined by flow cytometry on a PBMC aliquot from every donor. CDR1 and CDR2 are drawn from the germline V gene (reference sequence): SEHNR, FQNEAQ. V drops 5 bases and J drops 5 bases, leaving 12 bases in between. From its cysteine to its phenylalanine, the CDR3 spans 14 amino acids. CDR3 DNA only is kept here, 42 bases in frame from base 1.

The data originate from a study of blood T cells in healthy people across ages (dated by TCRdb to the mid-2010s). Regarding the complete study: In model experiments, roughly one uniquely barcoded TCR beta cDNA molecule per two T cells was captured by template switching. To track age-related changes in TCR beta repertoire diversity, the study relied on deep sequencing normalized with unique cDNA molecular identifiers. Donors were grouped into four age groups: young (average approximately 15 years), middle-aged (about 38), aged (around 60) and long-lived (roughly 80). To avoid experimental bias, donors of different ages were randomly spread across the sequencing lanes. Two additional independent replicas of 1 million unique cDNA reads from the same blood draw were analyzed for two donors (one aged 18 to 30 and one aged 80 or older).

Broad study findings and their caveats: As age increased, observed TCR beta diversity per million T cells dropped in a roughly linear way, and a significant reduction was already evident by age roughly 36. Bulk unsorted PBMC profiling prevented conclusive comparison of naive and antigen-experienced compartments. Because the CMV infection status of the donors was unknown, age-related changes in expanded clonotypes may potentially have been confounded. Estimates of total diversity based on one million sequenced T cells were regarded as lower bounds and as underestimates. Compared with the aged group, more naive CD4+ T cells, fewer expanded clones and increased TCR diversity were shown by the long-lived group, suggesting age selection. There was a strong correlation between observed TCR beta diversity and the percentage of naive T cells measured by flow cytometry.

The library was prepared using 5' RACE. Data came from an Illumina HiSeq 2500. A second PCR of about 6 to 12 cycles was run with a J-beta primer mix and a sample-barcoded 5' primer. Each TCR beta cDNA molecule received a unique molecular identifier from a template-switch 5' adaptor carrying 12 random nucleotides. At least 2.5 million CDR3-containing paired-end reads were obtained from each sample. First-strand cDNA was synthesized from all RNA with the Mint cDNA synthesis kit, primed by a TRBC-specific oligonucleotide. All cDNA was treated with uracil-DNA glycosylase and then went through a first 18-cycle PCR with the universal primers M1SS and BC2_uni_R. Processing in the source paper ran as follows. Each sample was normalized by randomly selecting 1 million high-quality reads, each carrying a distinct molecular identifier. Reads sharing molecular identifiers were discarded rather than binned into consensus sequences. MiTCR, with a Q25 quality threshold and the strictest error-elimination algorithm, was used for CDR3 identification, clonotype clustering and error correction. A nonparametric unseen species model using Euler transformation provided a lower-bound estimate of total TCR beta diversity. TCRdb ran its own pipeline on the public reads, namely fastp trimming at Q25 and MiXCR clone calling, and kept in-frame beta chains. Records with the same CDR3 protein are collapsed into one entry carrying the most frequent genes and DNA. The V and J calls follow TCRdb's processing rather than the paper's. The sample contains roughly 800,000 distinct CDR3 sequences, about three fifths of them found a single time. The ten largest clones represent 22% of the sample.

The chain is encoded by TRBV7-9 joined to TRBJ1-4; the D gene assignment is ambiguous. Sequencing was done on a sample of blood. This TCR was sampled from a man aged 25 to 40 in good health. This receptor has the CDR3 CASSPHHSNEKLFF. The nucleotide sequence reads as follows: TGTGCCAGCAGCCCGCACCATAGCAATGAAAAACTGTTTTTT.